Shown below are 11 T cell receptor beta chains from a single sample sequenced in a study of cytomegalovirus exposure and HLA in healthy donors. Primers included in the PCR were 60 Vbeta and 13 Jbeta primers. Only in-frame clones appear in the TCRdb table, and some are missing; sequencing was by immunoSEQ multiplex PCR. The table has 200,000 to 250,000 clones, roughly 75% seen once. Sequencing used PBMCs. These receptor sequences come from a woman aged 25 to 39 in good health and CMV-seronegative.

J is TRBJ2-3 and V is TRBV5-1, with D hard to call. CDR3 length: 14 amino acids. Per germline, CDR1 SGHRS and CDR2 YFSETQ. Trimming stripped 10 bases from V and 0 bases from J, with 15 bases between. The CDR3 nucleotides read TGCGCCTCCAGCGAATTACCTAGCACAGATACGCAGTATTTT. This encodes CASSELPSTDTQYF.

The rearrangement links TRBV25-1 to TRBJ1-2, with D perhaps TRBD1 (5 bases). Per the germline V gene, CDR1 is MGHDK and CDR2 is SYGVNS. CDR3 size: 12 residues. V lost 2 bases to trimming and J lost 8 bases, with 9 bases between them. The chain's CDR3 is CASSERGLGYTF. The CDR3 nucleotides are TGTGCCAGCAGTGAAAGGGGCCTGGGCTACACCTTC.

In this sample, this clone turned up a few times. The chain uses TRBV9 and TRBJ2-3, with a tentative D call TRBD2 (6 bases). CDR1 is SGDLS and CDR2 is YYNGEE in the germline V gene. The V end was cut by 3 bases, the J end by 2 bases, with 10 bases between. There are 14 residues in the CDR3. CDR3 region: CASSGAGPTDTQYF. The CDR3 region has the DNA TGTGCCAGCAGCGGGGCGGGGCCCACAGATACGCAGTATTTT.

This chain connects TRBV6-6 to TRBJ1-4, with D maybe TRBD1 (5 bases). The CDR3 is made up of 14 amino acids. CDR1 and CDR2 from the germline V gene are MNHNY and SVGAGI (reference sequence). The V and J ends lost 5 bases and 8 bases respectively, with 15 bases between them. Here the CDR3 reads CASSLARGVEKLFF. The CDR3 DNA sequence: TGTGCCAGCAGTCTCGCCCGGGGGGTAGAAAAACTGTTTTTT.

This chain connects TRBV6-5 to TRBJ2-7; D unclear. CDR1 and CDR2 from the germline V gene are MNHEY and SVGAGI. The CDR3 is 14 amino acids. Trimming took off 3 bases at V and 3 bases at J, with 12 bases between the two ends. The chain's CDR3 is CASSYNADFYEQYF. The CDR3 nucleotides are TGTGCCAGCAGTTATAACGCCGACTTCTACGAGCAGTACTTC.

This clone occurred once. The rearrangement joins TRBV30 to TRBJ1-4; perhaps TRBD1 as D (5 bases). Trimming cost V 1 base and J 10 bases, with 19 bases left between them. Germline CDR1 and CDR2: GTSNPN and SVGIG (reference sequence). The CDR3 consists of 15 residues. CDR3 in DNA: TGTGCCTGGAGTGGTGACAGCAGGGAGGATGGAAAACTGTTTTTT. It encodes CAWSGDSREDGKLFF.

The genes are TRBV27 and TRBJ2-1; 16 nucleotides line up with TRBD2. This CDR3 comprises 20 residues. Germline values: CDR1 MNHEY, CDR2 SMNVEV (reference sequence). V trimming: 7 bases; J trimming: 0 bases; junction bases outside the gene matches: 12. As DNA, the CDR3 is TGTGCCAGCAAATACGGGACTAGCGGGAGGGGCAGGAGCTCCTACAATGAGCAGTTCTTC. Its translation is CASKYGTSGRGRSSYNEQFF.

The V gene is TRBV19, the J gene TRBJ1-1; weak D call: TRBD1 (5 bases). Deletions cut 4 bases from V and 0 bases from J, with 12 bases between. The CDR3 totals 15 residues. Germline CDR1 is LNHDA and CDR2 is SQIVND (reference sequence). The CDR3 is CASSTGQPMNTEAFF. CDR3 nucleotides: TGTGCCAGTAGTACAGGGCAACCTATGAACACTGAAGCTTTCTTT.

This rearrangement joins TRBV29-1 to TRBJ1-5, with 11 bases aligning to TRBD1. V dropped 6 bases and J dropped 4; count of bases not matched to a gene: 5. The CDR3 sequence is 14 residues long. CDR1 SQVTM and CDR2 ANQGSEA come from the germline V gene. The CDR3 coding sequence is TGCAGCGTCGGGACAGGGGGAGATAATCAGCCCCAGCATTTT. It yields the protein CSVGTGGDNQPQHF.

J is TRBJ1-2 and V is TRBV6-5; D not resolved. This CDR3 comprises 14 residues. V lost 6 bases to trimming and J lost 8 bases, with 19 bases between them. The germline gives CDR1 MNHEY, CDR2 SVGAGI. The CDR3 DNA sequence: TGTGCCAGCAGCCCCCAATTGACTCCCAAGGGCTACACCTTC. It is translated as CASSPQLTPKGYTF.

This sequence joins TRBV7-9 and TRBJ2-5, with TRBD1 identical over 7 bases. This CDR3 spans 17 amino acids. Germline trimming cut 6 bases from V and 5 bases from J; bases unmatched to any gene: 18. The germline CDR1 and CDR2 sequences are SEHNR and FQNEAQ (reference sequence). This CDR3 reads CASSLVPDRAPDETQYF. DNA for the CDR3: TGTGCCAGCAGTCTTGTCCCCGACAGGGCACCTGACGAGACCCAGTACTTC.